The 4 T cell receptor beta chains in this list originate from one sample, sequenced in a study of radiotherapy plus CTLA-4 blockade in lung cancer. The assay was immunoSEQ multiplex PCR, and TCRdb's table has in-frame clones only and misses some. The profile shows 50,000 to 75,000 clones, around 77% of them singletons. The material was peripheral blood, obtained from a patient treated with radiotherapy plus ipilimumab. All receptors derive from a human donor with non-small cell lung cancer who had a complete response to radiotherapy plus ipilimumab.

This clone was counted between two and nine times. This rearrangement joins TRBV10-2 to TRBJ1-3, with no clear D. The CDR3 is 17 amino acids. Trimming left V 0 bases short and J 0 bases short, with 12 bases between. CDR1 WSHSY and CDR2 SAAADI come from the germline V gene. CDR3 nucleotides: TGCGCCAGCAGTGAGTCATCTACCGGGAGCTCTGGAAACACCATATATTTT. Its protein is CASSESSTGSSGNTIYF.

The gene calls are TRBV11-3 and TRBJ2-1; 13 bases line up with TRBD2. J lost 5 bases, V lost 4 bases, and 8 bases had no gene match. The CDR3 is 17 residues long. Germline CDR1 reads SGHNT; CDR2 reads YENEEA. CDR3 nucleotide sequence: TGTGCCAGCAGCTCGACTAGCGGGAGGCTAAACGACAATGAGCAGTTCTTC. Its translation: CASSSTSGRLNDNEQFF.

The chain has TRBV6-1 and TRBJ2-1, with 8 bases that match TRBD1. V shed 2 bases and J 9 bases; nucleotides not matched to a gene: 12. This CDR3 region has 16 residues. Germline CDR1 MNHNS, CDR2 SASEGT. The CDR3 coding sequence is TGTGCCAGCAGTGAACAGGGGGCCTGGGGAATGGGTGAGCAGTTCTTC. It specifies CASSEQGAWGMGEQFF.

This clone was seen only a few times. The CDR3 loop is CASSELDKDQYF. DNA for the CDR3: TGCGCCAGCAGTGAGTTAGACAAGGACCAGTACTTC. V and J are TRBV10-2 and TRBJ2-5; D is unclear. The CDR3 sequence is 12 residues long. In germline, CDR1 is WSHSY, CDR2 SAAADI. Trimming took off 1 base at V and 10 bases at J, with 10 bases between the two ends.